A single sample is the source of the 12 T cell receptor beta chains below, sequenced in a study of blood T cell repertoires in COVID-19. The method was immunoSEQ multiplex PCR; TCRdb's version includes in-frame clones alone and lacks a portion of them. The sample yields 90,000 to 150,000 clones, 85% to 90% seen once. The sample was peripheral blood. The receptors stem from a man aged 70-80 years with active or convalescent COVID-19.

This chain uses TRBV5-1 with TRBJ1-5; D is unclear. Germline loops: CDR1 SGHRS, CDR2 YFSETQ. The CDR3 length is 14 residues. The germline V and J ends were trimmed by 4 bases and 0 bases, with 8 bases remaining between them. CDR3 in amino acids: CASSPGDSNQPQHF. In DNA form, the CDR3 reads TGCGCCAGCAGCCCAGGTGATAGCAATCAGCCCCAGCATTTT.

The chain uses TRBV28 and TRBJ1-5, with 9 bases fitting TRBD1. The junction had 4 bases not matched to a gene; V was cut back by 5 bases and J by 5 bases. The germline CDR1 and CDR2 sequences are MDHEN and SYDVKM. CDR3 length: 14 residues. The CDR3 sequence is CASSHRTGDQPQHF. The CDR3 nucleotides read TGTGCCAGCAGTCATCGGACAGGGGATCAGCCCCAGCATTTT.

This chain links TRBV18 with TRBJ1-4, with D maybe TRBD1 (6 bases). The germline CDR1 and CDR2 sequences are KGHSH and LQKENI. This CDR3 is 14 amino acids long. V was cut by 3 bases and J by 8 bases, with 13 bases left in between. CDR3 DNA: TGTGCCAGCTCACCGGTGGGGGCAGAAGAAAAACTGTTTTTT. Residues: CASSPVGAEEKLFF.

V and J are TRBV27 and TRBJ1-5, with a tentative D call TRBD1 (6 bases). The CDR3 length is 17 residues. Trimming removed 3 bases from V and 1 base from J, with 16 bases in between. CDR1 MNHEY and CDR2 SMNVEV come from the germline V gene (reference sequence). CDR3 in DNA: TGTGCCAGCAGTTTTTGGGGGGGGCGGGCAAGCAATCAGCCCCAGCATTTT. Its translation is CASSFWGGRASNQPQHF.

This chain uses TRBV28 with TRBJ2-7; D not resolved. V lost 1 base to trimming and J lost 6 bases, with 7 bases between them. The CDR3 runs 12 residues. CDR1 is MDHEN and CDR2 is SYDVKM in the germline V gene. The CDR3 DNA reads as TGTGCCAGCAGTTTATCCCCAGTCGAGCAGTACTTC. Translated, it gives CASSLSPVEQYF.

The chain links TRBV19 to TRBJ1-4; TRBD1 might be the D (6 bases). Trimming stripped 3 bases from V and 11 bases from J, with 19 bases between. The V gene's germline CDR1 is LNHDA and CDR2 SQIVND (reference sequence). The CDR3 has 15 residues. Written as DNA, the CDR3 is TGTGCCAGTAGTATCCTCGGGGGGGCAATGGAGAAACTGTTTTTT. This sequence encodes CASSILGGAMEKLFF.

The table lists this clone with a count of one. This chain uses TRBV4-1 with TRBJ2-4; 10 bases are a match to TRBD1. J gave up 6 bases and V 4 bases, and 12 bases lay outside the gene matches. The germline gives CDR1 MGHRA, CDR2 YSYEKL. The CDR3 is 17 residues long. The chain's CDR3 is CASSPDPGTGEANIQYF. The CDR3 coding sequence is TGCGCCAGCAGCCCCGACCCCGGGACAGGGGAGGCAAACATTCAGTACTTC.

The CDR3 spells CASSLGRRVDSGVETQYF. The CDR3 DNA follows: TGTGCCAGCAGCTTGGGAAGGCGCGTGGATTCAGGGGTAGAGACCCAGTACTTC. V is TRBV13 and J is TRBJ2-5; D is possibly TRBD1 (6 bases). Trimming shortened V by 3 bases and J by 4 bases, and 24 bases separated the two germline ends. Germline loops: CDR1 PRHDT, CDR2 FYEKMQ (reference sequence). The CDR3 totals 18 residues.

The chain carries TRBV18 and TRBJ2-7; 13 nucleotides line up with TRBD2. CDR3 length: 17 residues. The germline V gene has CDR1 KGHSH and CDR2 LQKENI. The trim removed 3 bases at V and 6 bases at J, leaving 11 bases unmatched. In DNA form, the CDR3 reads TGTGCCAGCTCACCTACCCGGATGAGACTAGCGGGAGGCGAGCAGTACTTC. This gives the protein CASSPTRMRLAGGEQYF. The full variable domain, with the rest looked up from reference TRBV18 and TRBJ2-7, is NAGVMQNPRHLVRRRGQEARLRCSPMKGHSHVYWYRQLPEEGLKFMVYLQKENIIDESGMPKERFSAEFPKEGPSILRIQQVVRGDSAAYFCASSPTRMRLAGGEQYFGPGTRLTVT.

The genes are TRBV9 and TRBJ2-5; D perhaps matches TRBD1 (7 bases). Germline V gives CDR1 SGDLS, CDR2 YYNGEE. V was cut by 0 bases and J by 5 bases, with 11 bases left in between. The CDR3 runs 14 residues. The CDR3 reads CASSVGAGGETQYF. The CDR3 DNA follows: TGTGCCAGCAGCGTAGGGGCAGGGGGGGAGACCCAGTACTTC.

This CDR3 reads CAISESQGYYGYTF. DNA of the CDR3: TGTGCCATCAGTGAGTCCCAGGGTTACTATGGCTACACCTTC. The chain employs TRBV10-3 and TRBJ1-2, with D tentatively TRBD1 (5 bases). The CDR3 runs 14 residues. Germline CDR1 reads ENHRY; CDR2 reads SYGVKD. V was trimmed by 0 bases and J by 3 bases, leaving 8 bases between them.

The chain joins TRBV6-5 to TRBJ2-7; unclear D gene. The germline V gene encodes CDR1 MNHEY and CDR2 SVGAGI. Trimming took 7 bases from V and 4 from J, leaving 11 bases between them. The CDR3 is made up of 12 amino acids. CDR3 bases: TGTGCCAGCACCAGCCCCGGGTACGAGCAGTACTTC. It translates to CASTSPGYEQYF.